This T cell receptor beta chain comes out of a study of blood T cell repertoires in COVID-19. Study-wide context: The United States, Italy and Spain were the sources of the acute and convalescent COVID-19 samples. PBMCs, B-cell-depleted T cells, or T cells were the source of the cDNA or gDNA that made up the material.

In the source study's methods: It was from reference gene primer amplification that nucleated cell counts were estimated. Libraries were prepared by immunoSEQ multiplex PCR; TCRdb keeps only in-frame clonotypes and omits some of them. V, J and clone size reflect that table, while D and trimming were determined from the DNA. The data hold approximately 70,000 clones, with 80% to 95% observed a single time. Deletions cut 1 base from V and 1 base from J, with 5 bases between. CDR1 and CDR2 from the germline V gene are LNHDA and SQIVND (reference sequence). There are 14 residues in the CDR3. The rearrangement links TRBV19 to TRBJ2-1; D ambiguous. The sequenced sample was peripheral blood. The receptor's source is a human donor with active COVID-19. The donor label of this sample is uncertain. The CDR3 nucleotides read TGTGCCAGTAGTATAGGGCAGTCCTACAATGAGCAGTTCTTC. Translating it yields CASSIGQSYNEQFF.